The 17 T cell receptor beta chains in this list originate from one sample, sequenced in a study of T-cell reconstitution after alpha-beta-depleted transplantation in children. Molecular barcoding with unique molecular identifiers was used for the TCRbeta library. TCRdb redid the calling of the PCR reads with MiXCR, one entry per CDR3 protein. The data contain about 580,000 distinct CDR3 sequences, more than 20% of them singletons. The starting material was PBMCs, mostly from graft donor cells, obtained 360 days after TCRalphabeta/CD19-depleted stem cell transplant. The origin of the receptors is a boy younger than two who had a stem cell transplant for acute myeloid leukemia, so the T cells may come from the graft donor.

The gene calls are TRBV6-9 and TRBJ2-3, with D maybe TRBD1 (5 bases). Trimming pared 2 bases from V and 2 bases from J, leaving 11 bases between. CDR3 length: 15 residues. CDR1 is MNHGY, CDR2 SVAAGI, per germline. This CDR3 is CASSYKWGLTDTQYF. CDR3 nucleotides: TGTGCCAGCAGTTATAAGTGGGGCCTCACAGATACGCAGTATTTT.

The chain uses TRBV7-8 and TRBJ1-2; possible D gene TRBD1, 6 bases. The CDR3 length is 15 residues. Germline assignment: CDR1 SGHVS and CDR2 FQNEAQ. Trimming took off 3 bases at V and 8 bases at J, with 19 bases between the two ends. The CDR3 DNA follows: TGTGCCAGCAGCTTCCCAGGGGTAGGGAGGGAAGGCTACACCTTC. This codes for CASSFPGVGREGYTF.

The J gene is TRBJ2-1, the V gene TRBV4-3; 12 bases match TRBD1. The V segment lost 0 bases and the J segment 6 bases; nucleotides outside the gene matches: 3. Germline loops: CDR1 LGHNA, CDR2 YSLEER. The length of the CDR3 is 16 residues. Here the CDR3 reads CASSQDGTGGFNEQFF. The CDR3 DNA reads TGCGCCAGCAGCCAAGACGGGACAGGGGGCTTCAATGAGCAGTTCTTC.

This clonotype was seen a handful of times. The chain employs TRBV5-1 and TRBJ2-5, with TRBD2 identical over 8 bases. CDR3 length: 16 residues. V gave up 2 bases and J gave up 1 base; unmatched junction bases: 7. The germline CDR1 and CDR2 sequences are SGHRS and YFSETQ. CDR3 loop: CASSFSGSGGQETQYF. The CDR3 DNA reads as TGCGCCAGCAGCTTCTCGGGGAGCGGGGGCCAAGAGACCCAGTACTTC.

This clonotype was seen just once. CDR3: CASSLSTGGFADTQYF. CDR3 sequence (DNA): TGTGCCAGCAGTTTATCAACAGGGGGTTTTGCGGATACGCAGTATTTT. The chain couples TRBV27 to TRBJ2-3; 8 nucleotides match TRBD1. The CDR3 totals 16 residues. CDR1 MNHEY and CDR2 SMNVEV come from the germline V gene (reference sequence). With V trimmed by 0 bases and J by 6 bases, 8 bases remained unmatched.

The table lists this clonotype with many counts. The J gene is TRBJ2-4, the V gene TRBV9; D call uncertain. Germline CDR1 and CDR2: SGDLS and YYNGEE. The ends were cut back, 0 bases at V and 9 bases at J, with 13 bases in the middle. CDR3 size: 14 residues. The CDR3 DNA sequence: TGTGCCAGCAGCGTAGGGACCGGCCACTCCATTCAGTACTTC. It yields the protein CASSVGTGHSIQYF.

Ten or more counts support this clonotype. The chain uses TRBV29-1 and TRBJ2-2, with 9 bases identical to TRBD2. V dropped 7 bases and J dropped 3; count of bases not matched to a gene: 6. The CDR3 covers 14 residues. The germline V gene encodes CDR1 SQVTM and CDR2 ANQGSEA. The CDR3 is CSASSGGDTGELFF. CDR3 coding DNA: TGCAGCGCCAGTAGCGGGGGTGACACCGGGGAGCTGTTTTTT.

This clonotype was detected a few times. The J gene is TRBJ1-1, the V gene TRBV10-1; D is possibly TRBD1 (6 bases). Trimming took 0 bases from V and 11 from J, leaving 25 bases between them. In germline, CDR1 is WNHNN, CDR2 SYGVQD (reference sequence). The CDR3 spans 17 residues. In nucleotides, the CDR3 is TGCGCCAGCAGTGAGTCCTGGGGCGACCTTCAGGGGATAGAGGCTTTCTTT. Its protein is CASSESWGDLQGIEAFF.

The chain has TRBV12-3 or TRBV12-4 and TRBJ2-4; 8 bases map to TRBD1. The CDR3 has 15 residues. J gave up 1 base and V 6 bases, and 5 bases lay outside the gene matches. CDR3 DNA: TGTGCCAGCAGGCAGGGGGCGGGGGCCAAAAACATTCAGTACTTC. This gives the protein CASRQGAGAKNIQYF.

The CDR3 is CASSSDSRDQPQHF. CDR3 nucleotide sequence: TGTGCCAGCAGCTCGGACAGTCGGGATCAGCCCCAGCATTTT. The chain combines TRBV16 with TRBJ1-5; tentatively, D is TRBD1 (6 bases). This CDR3 contains 14 residues. Germline CDR1 and CDR2: KGHSY and FQNENV. Trimming shortened V by 5 bases and J by 5 bases, and 13 bases separated the two germline ends.

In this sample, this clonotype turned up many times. CDR3 DNA: TGTGCCAGCAGCCCACGGGCACTAGCGGGCCCCCGGGGGACAGATACGCAGTATTTT. As protein: CASSPRALAGPRGTDTQYF. J is TRBJ2-3 and V is TRBV11-2, with 9 bases identical to TRBD2. Losses at the gene ends were 5 bases for V and 3 bases for J; bases not matched to a gene: 18. Germline V gene data show CDR1 as SGHAT and CDR2 as FQNNGV. The CDR3 is 19 amino acids.

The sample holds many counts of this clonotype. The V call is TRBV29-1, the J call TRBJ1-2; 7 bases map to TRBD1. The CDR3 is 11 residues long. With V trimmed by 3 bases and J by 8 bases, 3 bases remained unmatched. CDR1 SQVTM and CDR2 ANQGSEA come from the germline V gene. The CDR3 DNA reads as TGCAGCGTTGATGAGGGGGCGGGCTACACCTTC. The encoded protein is CSVDEGAGYTF.

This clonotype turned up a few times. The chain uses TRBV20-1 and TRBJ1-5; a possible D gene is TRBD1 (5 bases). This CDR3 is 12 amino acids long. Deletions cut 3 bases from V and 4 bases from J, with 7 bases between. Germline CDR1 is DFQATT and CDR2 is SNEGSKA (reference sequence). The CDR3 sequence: CSASRENQPQHF. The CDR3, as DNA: TGCAGTGCTAGCAGGGAGAATCAGCCCCAGCATTTT.

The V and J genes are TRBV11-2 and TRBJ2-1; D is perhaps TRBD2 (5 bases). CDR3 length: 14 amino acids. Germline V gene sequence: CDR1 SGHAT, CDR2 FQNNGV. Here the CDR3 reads CAGSWYGEKNEQFF. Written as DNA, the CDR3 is TGTGCGGGCTCGTGGTATGGGGAGAAAAATGAGCAGTTCTTC.

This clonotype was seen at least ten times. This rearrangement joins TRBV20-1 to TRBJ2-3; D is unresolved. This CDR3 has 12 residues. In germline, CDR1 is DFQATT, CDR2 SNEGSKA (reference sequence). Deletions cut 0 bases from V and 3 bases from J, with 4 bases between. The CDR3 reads CSAREYTDTQYF. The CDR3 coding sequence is TGCAGTGCTAGAGAGTATACAGATACGCAGTATTTT.

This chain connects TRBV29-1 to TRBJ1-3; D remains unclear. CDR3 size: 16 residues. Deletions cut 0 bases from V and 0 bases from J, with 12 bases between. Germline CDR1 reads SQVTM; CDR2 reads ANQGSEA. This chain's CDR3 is CSVEDLGGYSGNTIYF. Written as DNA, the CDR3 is TGCAGCGTTGAAGATCTGGGCGGCTACTCTGGAAACACCATATATTTT.

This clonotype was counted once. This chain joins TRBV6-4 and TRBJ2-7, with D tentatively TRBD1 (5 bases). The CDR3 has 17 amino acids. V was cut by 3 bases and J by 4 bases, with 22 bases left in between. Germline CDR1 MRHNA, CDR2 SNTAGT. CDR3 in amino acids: CASSESQGFVERYEQYV. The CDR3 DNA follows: TGTGCCAGCAGTGAATCCCAGGGATTCGTGGAGAGGTACGAGCAGTACGTC.